This T cell receptor (beta chain) derives from a study of shared clonotypes between healthy human individuals. Unmatched junction bases numbered 7, after V lost 3 bases and J lost 4 bases. Germline CDR1 is SGHRS and CDR2 is YFSETQ. The CDR3 loop spans 15 amino acids. The test was conducted at deep level. Using immunoSEQ multiplex PCR, the repertoire was profiled, and TCRdb retains in-frame clones only, with some absent. The profile shows roughly 2.2 million clones, roughly 93% of them singletons. The receptor was isolated from a man aged 18 to 29 in good health. Some clones in this sample may be carry-over from other donors' samples. The sample taken for sequencing was naive CD4+ T cells from PBMCs. The subset was: CD45RA+ positively selected. The J gene is TRBJ1-1, the V gene TRBV5-1; 9 bases line up with TRBD1. CDR3 protein: CASSWLQGAITEAFF. The CDR3 coding sequence is TGCGCCAGCAGCTGGTTACAGGGGGCGATCACTGAAGCTTTCTTT.